The next 9 T cell receptor beta chains were all read from a single sample in a study of T cell responses to AZD1222 COVID-19 vaccine. The repertoire was sequenced with immunoSEQ multiplex PCR; TCRdb's copy has only in-frame clones and lacks some. This sample carries more than 95,000 clones, about 82% of them seen once, and the ten largest clones take 15% to 20%. The sequencing here drew on peripheral blood, taken 28 days after the second AZD1222 dose. Receptors originate from an adult who received the AZD1222 COVID-19 vaccine.

V and J are TRBV4-2 and TRBJ1-1; the match to TRBD1 covers 8 bases. The CDR3 loop spans 13 amino acids. Germline CDR1 and CDR2: LGHNA and YNFKEQ. J lost 4 bases, V lost 3 bases, and 1 base had no gene match. The CDR3 DNA is TGTGCCAGCAGCCATACAGGGGGCACTGAAGCTTTCTTT. It codes for CASSHTGGTEAFF.

The CDR3 protein is CASSLSGEGTGELFF. As DNA, the CDR3 is TGTGCCAGCAGTTTAAGCGGGGAGGGGACCGGGGAGCTGTTTTTT. The V and J genes are TRBV28 and TRBJ2-2; 7 positions agree with TRBD2. CDR1 is MDHEN, CDR2 SYDVKM, per germline. This CDR3 is 15 amino acids long. After removal of 2 bases from V and 5 bases from J, the junction contained 5 bases not matched to a gene.

The chain links TRBV3-1 (or the pseudogene TRBV3-2) to TRBJ2-7; 7 bases are shared with TRBD2. The CDR3 sequence is 17 residues long. Unmatched junction bases numbered 9, after V lost 1 base and J lost 0 bases. The V gene's germline CDR1 is LGHDT and CDR2 YNNKEL (reference sequence). CDR3 protein: CASSQARLRGSSYEQYF. The CDR3 DNA is TGTGCCAGCAGCCAAGCCCGTCTGCGGGGGAGCTCCTACGAGCAGTACTTC.

The chain has TRBV5-1 and TRBJ1-2; D may be TRBD1 (5 bases). The ends were cut back, 0 bases at V and 5 bases at J, with 14 bases in the middle. The germline V gene has CDR1 SGHRS and CDR2 YFSETQ. There are 15 residues in the CDR3. The CDR3 spells CASSLDGASGYGYTF. The CDR3 bases are TGCGCCAGCAGCTTGGATGGGGCAAGCGGGTATGGCTACACCTTC. Full variable domain (outside the CDR3, taken from reference TRBV5-1 and TRBJ1-2): KAGVTQTPRYLIKTRGQQVTLSCSPISGHRSVSWYQQTPGQGLQFLFEYFSETQRNKGNFPGRFSGRQFSNSRSEMNVSTLELGDSALYLCASSLDGASGYGYTFGSGTRLTVV.

This chain connects TRBV5-4 to TRBJ2-6; 11 nucleotides align to TRBD1. With 3 bases clipped from V and 1 base from J, the junction kept 9 bases outside the gene matches. CDR1 and CDR2 (germline): SGHNT, YYREEE (reference sequence). There are 19 residues in the CDR3. The CDR3 loop is CASSSPDRGRSSGANVLTF. DNA of the CDR3: TGTGCCAGCAGCTCCCCGGACAGGGGGCGATCATCTGGGGCCAACGTCCTGACTTTC.

The chain employs TRBV3-1 (or the pseudogene TRBV3-2) and TRBJ1-2, with D hard to call. This CDR3 region has 15 residues. The germline CDR1 and CDR2 sequences are LGHDT and YNNKEL (reference sequence). Trimming removed 3 bases from V and 8 bases from J, with 19 bases in between. The CDR3 sequence is CASSQIPGAHQGYTF. The CDR3 nucleotides are TGTGCCAGCAGCCAGATACCGGGTGCGCATCAAGGCTACACCTTC.

This clone appeared many times. V is TRBV5-6 and J is TRBJ1-1; TRBD1 is a possible D gene (6 bases). Trimming took 3 bases from V and 7 from J, leaving 19 bases between them. The CDR3 totals 15 residues. CDR1 is SGHDT and CDR2 is YYEEEE in the germline V gene. CDR3 loop: CASSWMGGMGFEAFF. The CDR3 DNA sequence: TGTGCCAGCAGCTGGATGGGGGGCATGGGGTTTGAAGCTTTCTTT.

The rearrangement links TRBV19 to TRBJ1-2, with a tentative D call TRBD1 (6 bases). With 5 bases removed from V and 1 base from J, the gap between germline ends came to 17 bases. The CDR3 is 16 residues long. Germline V gene sequence: CDR1 LNHDA, CDR2 SQIVND (reference sequence). The CDR3 region has the DNA TGTGCCAGTAGTGACCGGACAGAACGGAATAACTATGGCTACACCTTC. This translates into CASSDRTERNNYGYTF.

This sequence joins TRBV3-1 (or the pseudogene TRBV3-2) and TRBJ2-2; 9 positions match TRBD2. The CDR3 totals 13 residues. The J segment lost 7 bases and the V segment lost 9 bases, leaving 6 bases of the junction unmatched. Looked up from germline, CDR1 is LGHDT and CDR2 is YNNKEL (reference sequence). The CDR3 DNA reads as TGTGCCAGTCGAGCGGGAGGTAACGGGGAGCTGTTTTTT. Translation: CASRAGGNGELFF.